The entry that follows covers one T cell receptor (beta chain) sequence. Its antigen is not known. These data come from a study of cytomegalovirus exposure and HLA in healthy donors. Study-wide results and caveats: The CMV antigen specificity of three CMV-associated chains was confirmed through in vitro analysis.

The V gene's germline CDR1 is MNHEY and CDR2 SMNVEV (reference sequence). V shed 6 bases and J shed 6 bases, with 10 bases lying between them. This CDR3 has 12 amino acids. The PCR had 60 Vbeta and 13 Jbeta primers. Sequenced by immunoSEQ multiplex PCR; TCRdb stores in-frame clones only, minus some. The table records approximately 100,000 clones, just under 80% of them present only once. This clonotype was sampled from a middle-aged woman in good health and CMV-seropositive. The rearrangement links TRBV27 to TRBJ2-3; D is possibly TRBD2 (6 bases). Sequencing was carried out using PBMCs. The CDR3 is CASRPGVDTQYF. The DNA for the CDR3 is TGTGCCAGCAGACCGGGAGTCGATACGCAGTATTTT.